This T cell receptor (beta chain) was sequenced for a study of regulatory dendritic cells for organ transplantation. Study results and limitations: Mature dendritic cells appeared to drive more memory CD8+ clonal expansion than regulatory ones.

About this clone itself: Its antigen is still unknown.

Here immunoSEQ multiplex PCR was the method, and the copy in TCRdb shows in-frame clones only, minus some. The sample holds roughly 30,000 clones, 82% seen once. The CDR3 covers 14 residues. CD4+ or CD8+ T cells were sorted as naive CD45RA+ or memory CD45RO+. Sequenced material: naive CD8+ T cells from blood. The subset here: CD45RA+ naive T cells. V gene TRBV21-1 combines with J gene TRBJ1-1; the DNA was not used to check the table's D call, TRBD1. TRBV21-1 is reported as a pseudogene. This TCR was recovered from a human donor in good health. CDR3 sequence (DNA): TGTGCCAGCAGCAAAGAGGCAGGGCCCACTGAAGCTTTCTTT. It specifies CASSKEAGPTEAFF.